These 10 T cell receptor beta chains were all obtained from the same sample, sequenced in a study of PD-L1 blockade in urothelial cancer. TCRdb keeps only in-frame clones here, not all; method: immunoSEQ multiplex PCR. Among 35,000 to 45,000 clones listed, 90% were seen once. The source material was PBMCs, sampled around atezolizumab (anti-PD-L1) treatment. The receptors stem from a man between 65 and 85 years old with urothelial cancer.

V is TRBV7-9 and J is TRBJ2-5; D might be TRBD1 (6 bases). Between the trimmed V and J ends, which lost 1 base and 5 bases, there was a span of 11 bases. CDR1 SEHNR and CDR2 FQNEAQ come from the germline V gene (reference sequence). The CDR3 is made up of 14 amino acids. CDR3 DNA sequence: TGTGCCAGCAGCTTAGGGAGGACAGTGGAGACCCAGTACTTC. It translates to CASSLGRTVETQYF. The whole variable domain, remainder taken from reference TRBV7-9 and TRBJ2-5, is DTGVSQNPRHKITKRGQNVTFRCDPISEHNRLYWYRQTLGQGPEFLTYFQNEAQLEKSRLLSDRFSAERPKGSFSTLEIQRTEQGDSAMYLCASSLGRTVETQYFGPGTRLLVL.

The chain uses TRBV9 and TRBJ1-1, with a tentative D call TRBD1 (5 bases). The germline CDR1 and CDR2 sequences are SGDLS and YYNGEE. Deletions cut 0 bases from V and 6 bases from J, with 12 bases between. The CDR3 has 14 residues. The CDR3 DNA follows: TGTGCCAGCAGCGTAGAACAGGTAAAGTCTGAAGCTTTCTTT. It translates to CASSVEQVKSEAFF.

This chain links TRBV23-1 with TRBJ2-7, with TRBD1 matching 7 bases. TRBV23-1 is an ORF for which the function is uncertain. The CDR3 is 14 amino acids. With 4 bases clipped from V and 3 bases from J, the junction kept 6 bases outside the gene matches. In nucleotides, the CDR3 is TGCGCCAGCAGTCGTACAGGGGAACACTACGAGCAGTACTTC. Its translation is CASSRTGEHYEQYF.

The chain combines TRBV14 with TRBJ2-5; 10 nucleotides align to TRBD2. CDR1 is SGHDN and CDR2 is FVKESK in the germline V gene. This CDR3 region has 17 residues. The junction had 9 bases not matched to a gene; V was cut back by 1 base and J by 4 bases. CDR3 in amino acids: CASSQVGLAGVLETQYF. The CDR3 coding sequence is TGTGCCAGCAGCCAAGTTGGGCTAGCGGGAGTTTTAGAGACCCAGTACTTC.

Note on this clone: Other DNA sequences in the sample encode the same CDR3. V usage is TRBV28 and J usage is TRBJ2-5; D is unclear. CDR3 size: 11 residues. Germline V gene data show CDR1 as MDHEN and CDR2 as SYDVKM. Trimming shortened V by 8 bases and J by 5 bases, and 9 bases separated the two germline ends. The CDR3 sequence: CASRDSETQYF. CDR3 sequence (DNA): TGTGCCAGCCGTGACTCTGAGACCCAGTACTTC.

This sequence joins TRBV6-1 and TRBJ2-2; 7 nucleotides match TRBD2. J gave up 1 base and V 7 bases, and 3 bases lay outside the gene matches. The CDR3 contains 14 residues. Germline V gene lookup returns CDR1 MNHNS and CDR2 SASEGT. CDR3 sequence: CASNSGGNTGELFF. The CDR3 DNA sequence: TGTGCCAGCAACTCGGGAGGGAACACCGGGGAGCTGTTTTTT.

On this clone itself: The sample contains more than one DNA sequence encoding this CDR3. J is TRBJ2-3 and V is TRBV6-4; D remains unclear. Germline CDR1 reads MRHNA; CDR2 reads SNTAGT. The V end was cut by 6 bases, the J end by 0 bases, with 10 bases between. The CDR3 runs 14 residues. CDR3 nucleotides: TGTGCCAGCAGACAGAACCCTAGCACAGATACGCAGTATTTT. Translation: CASRQNPSTDTQYF.

The CDR3 loop reads CASGLPNQETQYF. The DNA of the CDR3 is TGTGCTAGTGGTTTGCCCAACCAAGAGACCCAGTACTTC. The J gene is TRBJ2-5, the V gene TRBV12-5; D gene ambiguous. V was trimmed by 2 bases and J by 0 bases, leaving 4 bases between them. Germline assignment: CDR1 LGHNT and CDR2 FRNRAP. The CDR3 spans 13 residues.

The chain joins TRBV6-1 to TRBJ2-3, with 10 nucleotides matching TRBD1. The CDR3 spans 15 residues. The V and J ends lost 7 bases and 1 base, in that order; junction bases with no gene match: 5. Germline CDR1 reads MNHNS; CDR2 reads SASEGT. This CDR3 is CASIRQGAGTDTQYF. The CDR3 DNA is TGTGCCAGCATTCGACAGGGGGCCGGCACAGATACGCAGTATTTT.

The chain has TRBV10-3 and TRBJ1-3; TRBD1 matches 10 bases. Germline values: CDR1 ENHRY, CDR2 SYGVKD. The V gene end was trimmed by 6 bases and the J gene end by 4 bases; junction bases not matched to a gene: 6. The CDR3 sequence is 15 residues long. The CDR3 region is CAIRTGTGDGNTIYF. In DNA, the CDR3 is TGTGCCATCAGGACCGGGACAGGGGACGGAAACACCATATATTTT.